Listed below are T cell receptor beta chains from one sample, sequenced in a study of cytomegalovirus exposure and HLA in healthy donors. The protocol was immunoSEQ multiplex PCR, while the TCRdb copy is restricted to in-frame clones and leaves out a portion. The profile covers 81,000 or so clones, with 77% appearing a single time and roughly 3% taken by the ten largest. Specimen: PBMCs. These receptor sequences come from a man aged 45-65 years in good health and CMV-seropositive. CDR3s include the opening cysteine and the closing phenylalanine or tryptophan. Fields, in order: J gene, D gene, V gene, clone size, CDR3 protein, CDR3 DNA. D genes are given only for firm matches. Size tells how often a clone was seen (once, few, many) or the class of an expanded clone, and some rows leave it out.

J gene: TRBJ2-7
D gene: NA
V gene: TRBV25-1
clone size: NA
CDR3 protein: CASRGAYTYEQYF
CDR3 DNA: TGTGCCAGCAGGGGGGCGTATACCTACGAGCAGTACTTC

J gene: TRBJ1-3
D gene: NA
V gene: TRBV30
clone size: NA
CDR3 protein: CAWSPRGREGNTIYF
CDR3 DNA: TGTGCCTGGAGTCCGCGGGGCAGGGAGGGAAACACCATATATTTT

J gene: TRBJ1-2
D gene: TRBD1
V gene: TRBV5-1
clone size: NA
CDR3 protein: CASSLTGGGYTF
CDR3 DNA: TGCGCCAGCAGCTTGACAGGGGGTGGCTACACCTTC

J gene: TRBJ1-3
D gene: NA
V gene: TRBV6-1
clone size: few
CDR3 protein: CASSEAVGHQSSGNTIYF
CDR3 DNA: TGTGCCAGCAGTGAAGCGGTGGGACACCAGAGCTCTGGAAACACCATATATTTT

J gene: TRBJ2-1
D gene: TRBD2
V gene: TRBV2
clone size: NA
CDR3 protein: CASSMGLAGDLVEQFF
CDR3 DNA: TGTGCCAGCAGTATGGGACTAGCGGGAGATCTGGTTGAGCAGTTCTTC

J gene: TRBJ2-5
D gene: NA
V gene: TRBV18
clone size: NA
CDR3 protein: CASSPVGSETQYF
CDR3 DNA: TGTGCCAGCTCACCCGTGGGGAGCGAGACCCAGTACTTC

J gene: TRBJ1-2
D gene: TRBD1
V gene: TRBV12-5
clone size: NA
CDR3 protein: CASGYPGQIGSEANYGYTF
CDR3 DNA: TGTGCTAGTGGCTATCCGGGACAGATCGGATCAGAAGCTAACTATGGCTACACCTTC

J gene: TRBJ2-5
D gene: TRBD1
V gene: TRBV15
clone size: NA
CDR3 protein: CATSRGQGRETQYF
CDR3 DNA: TGTGCCACCAGCAGGGGACAGGGGAGGGAGACCCAGTACTTC

J gene: TRBJ2-5
D gene: NA
V gene: TRBV10-3
clone size: NA
CDR3 protein: CAIGGEHDVILYF
CDR3 DNA: TGTGCCATCGGAGGGGAACACGACGTTATTCTGTACTTC

J gene: TRBJ1-2
D gene: NA
V gene: TRBV5-5
clone size: NA
CDR3 protein: CASSLEVGGGPGYGYTF
CDR3 DNA: TGTGCCAGCAGCTTGGAGGTTGGTGGGGGCCCCGGCTATGGCTACACCTTC

J gene: TRBJ1-5
D gene: NA
V gene: TRBV6-1
clone size: NA
CDR3 protein: CASTEGDVNQPQHF
CDR3 DNA: TGTGCCAGCACCGAGGGGGACGTTAATCAGCCCCAGCATTTT

J gene: TRBJ1-1
D gene: TRBD1
V gene: TRBV18
clone size: NA
CDR3 protein: CASSLTGTVNTEAFF
CDR3 DNA: TGTGCCAGCTCACTCACTGGGACAGTGAACACTGAAGCTTTCTTT

J gene: TRBJ1-2
D gene: TRBD1
V gene: TRBV30
clone size: few
CDR3 protein: CAWSVTTGGRDGYTF
CDR3 DNA: TGTGCCTGGAGTGTAACCACAGGGGGAAGAGATGGCTACACCTTC

J gene: TRBJ1-5
D gene: NA
V gene: TRBV20-1
clone size: NA
CDR3 protein: CSRSQNQPQHF
CDR3 DNA: TGCAGTCGTTCACAGAATCAGCCCCAGCATTTT

J gene: TRBJ1-6
D gene: TRBD1
V gene: TRBV5-1
clone size: NA
CDR3 protein: CASSSDRGSYNSPLHF
CDR3 DNA: TGCGCCAGCAGCTCCGACAGGGGGTCCTATAATTCACCCCTCCACTTT

J gene: TRBJ1-2
D gene: TRBD1
V gene: TRBV6-5
clone size: few
CDR3 protein: CASSPTGNYGYTF
CDR3 DNA: TGTGCCAGCAGTCCGACAGGGAACTATGGCTACACCTTC

J gene: TRBJ2-3
D gene: NA
V gene: TRBV7-3
clone size: NA
CDR3 protein: CASSYRTYTTSSTDTQYF
CDR3 DNA: TGTGCCAGCAGCTATAGAACTTACACTACGTCTAGCACAGATACGCAGTATTTT

J gene: TRBJ2-6
D gene: NA
V gene: TRBV6-5
clone size: NA
CDR3 protein: CASTPFLGANVLTF
CDR3 DNA: TGTGCCAGCACCCCCTTTCTTGGGGCCAACGTCCTGACTTTC

J gene: TRBJ1-2
D gene: NA
V gene: TRBV16
clone size: NA
CDR3 protein: CASSHSRYGYTF
CDR3 DNA: TGTGCCAGCAGCCATTCCCGCTATGGCTACACCTTC

J gene: TRBJ1-5
D gene: TRBD1
V gene: TRBV18
clone size: NA
CDR3 protein: CASSPDTGTGAYSNQPQHF
CDR3 DNA: TGTGCCAGCTCACCCGACACCGGGACAGGGGCCTATAGCAATCAGCCCCAGCATTTT

J gene: TRBJ2-1
D gene: TRBD2
V gene: TRBV30
clone size: NA
CDR3 protein: CAWSVGVAGGDEQFF
CDR3 DNA: TGTGCCTGGAGTGTCGGGGTGGCGGGAGGAGATGAGCAGTTCTTC

J gene: TRBJ2-3
D gene: TRBD2
V gene: TRBV7-3
clone size: NA
CDR3 protein: CASSRTSGRTDTQYF
CDR3 DNA: TGTGCCAGCAGTAGGACTAGCGGACGCACAGATACGCAGTATTTT

J gene: TRBJ2-2
D gene: TRBD1
V gene: TRBV18
clone size: once
CDR3 protein: CASSQTGGNTGELFF
CDR3 DNA: TGTGCCAGCTCACAGACAGGGGGAAACACCGGGGAGCTGTTTTTT

J gene: TRBJ2-7
D gene: NA
V gene: TRBV4-1
clone size: NA
CDR3 protein: CASSQGPFEQYF
CDR3 DNA: TGCGCCAGCAGCCAAGGTCCTTTCGAGCAGTACTTC

J gene: TRBJ2-3
D gene: NA
V gene: TRBV7-9
clone size: NA
CDR3 protein: CASSHPIPGVGTDTQYF
CDR3 DNA: TGTGCCAGCAGCCACCCCATTCCGGGAGTAGGCACAGATACGCAGTATTTT

J gene: TRBJ2-1
D gene: TRBD2
V gene: TRBV6-6
clone size: NA
CDR3 protein: CASSPARGRLNEQFF
CDR3 DNA: TGTGCCAGCAGCCCGGCTCGCGGGAGGTTGAATGAGCAGTTCTTC

J gene: TRBJ2-3
D gene: TRBD2
V gene: TRBV2
clone size: NA
CDR3 protein: CAGWTSGRALSRDTQYF
CDR3 DNA: TGTGCCGGCTGGACTAGCGGGAGGGCACTTAGTAGAGATACGCAGTATTTT

J gene: TRBJ1-3
D gene: NA
V gene: TRBV7-6
clone size: few
CDR3 protein: CASSLVGQGIGNTIYF
CDR3 DNA: TGTGCCAGCAGCTTGGTAGGGCAGGGAATTGGAAACACCATATATTTT

J gene: TRBJ1-1
D gene: NA
V gene: TRBV5-1
clone size: NA
CDR3 protein: CASSLGPREAFF
CDR3 DNA: TGCGCCAGCAGCTTGGGTCCGAGGGAAGCTTTCTTT

J gene: TRBJ2-7
D gene: NA
V gene: TRBV30
clone size: NA
CDR3 protein: CAWNNRYEQYF
CDR3 DNA: TGTGCCTGGAACAACCGCTACGAGCAGTACTTC

J gene: TRBJ2-3
D gene: NA
V gene: TRBV6-4
clone size: NA
CDR3 protein: CASSVGEGGTDTQYF
CDR3 DNA: TGTGCCAGCAGTGTAGGGGAAGGTGGCACAGATACGCAGTATTTT

J gene: TRBJ2-2
D gene: NA
V gene: TRBV29-1
clone size: NA
CDR3 protein: CSVEDRSTGSTGELFF
CDR3 DNA: TGCAGCGTTGAAGATCGGAGTACAGGGAGCACCGGGGAGCTGTTTTTT

J gene: TRBJ1-5
D gene: TRBD1
V gene: TRBV7-8
clone size: few
CDR3 protein: CASSALSGQIYSNQPQHF
CDR3 DNA: TGTGCCAGCAGCGCCTTATCGGGACAGATATATAGCAATCAGCCCCAGCATTTT

J gene: TRBJ2-1
D gene: NA
V gene: TRBV19
clone size: NA
CDR3 protein: CASSSAGNSREQFF
CDR3 DNA: TGTGCCAGTAGTTCCGCCGGGAATTCAAGGGAGCAGTTCTTC

J gene: TRBJ1-1
D gene: NA
V gene: TRBV18
clone size: few
CDR3 protein: CASSLIGGVRTEAFF
CDR3 DNA: TGTGCCAGCTCACTCATTGGTGGTGTACGGACTGAAGCTTTCTTT